The table lists the clone carrying this T cell receptor beta chain with a few counts. Its antigen is currently unknown. Total RNA was isolated from each sample in quantities of at least 5 micrograms. This specimen comes from a study of blood T cells in healthy people across ages. Next came a second PCR, run for about 7 to 12 cycles, which used a sample-barcoded 5' primer along with a J-beta primer mix. TCRdb called the 5' RACE reads again in MiXCR, with one record for every CDR3 protein. The profile shows 1.8 million or so distinct CDR3 sequences, roughly 43% of them singletons. The germline gives CDR1 MNHEY, CDR2 SVGEGT. V lost 2 bases and J 0 bases, leaving 17 bases between the germline ends. The length of the CDR3 is 18 residues. Overall study findings and caveats: Estimates based on one million T cells were treated as lower bounds.

This TCR derives from a human donor in good health. The sequenced sample was blood. This chain connects TRBV6-2 or TRBV6-3 to TRBJ1-5; D is unclear. The CDR3 DNA sequence: TGTGCCAGCAGTTACCATAATTCGGACCGTCTTAGCAATCAGCCCCAGCATTTT. It specifies CASSYHNSDRLSNQPQHF.